This T cell receptor (beta chain) appears in the sequencing data of a study of Graves' ophthalmopathy and Graves' hyperthyroidism. Study findings and constraints: Ophthalmopathy progression was predicted by the model at roughly 69% sensitivity and 72% to 80% specificity.

This CDR3 is 14 amino acids long. CDR1 is SGHTA, CDR2 FQGNSA, per germline. With 4 bases clipped from V and 6 bases from J, the junction kept 9 bases outside the gene matches. This clonotype came up many times. Its antigen is undetermined. A duration under 3 months, NOSPECS ≥4, CAS ≥3 and moderate-to-severe activity characterized the donors with ophthalmopathy. Exclusion applied to patients with other autoimmune diseases, uncontrolled infections, pregnancy or lactation. Amplification of the TCR beta CDR3 regions used RNA transcripts (as template). The first-round RT-PCR employed HTBI primers together with the Qiagen OneStep RT-PCR kit. A multiplex PCR was then performed as the second round. TCRdb re-called the multiplex PCR reads through MiXCR, storing one row per CDR3 protein. Here the sample spans some 150,000 distinct CDR3 sequences, approximately 40% being singletons.

The chain couples TRBV7-2 to TRBJ2-7, with 7 bases aligning to TRBD2. The clonotype comes from a man aged 30 to 45 with Graves' ophthalmopathy. The specimen was peripheral blood. The CDR3 nucleotides read TGTGCCAGCAGCTGGCGGGGACTATTGATCGAGCAGTACTTC. It encodes CASSWRGLLIEQYF.